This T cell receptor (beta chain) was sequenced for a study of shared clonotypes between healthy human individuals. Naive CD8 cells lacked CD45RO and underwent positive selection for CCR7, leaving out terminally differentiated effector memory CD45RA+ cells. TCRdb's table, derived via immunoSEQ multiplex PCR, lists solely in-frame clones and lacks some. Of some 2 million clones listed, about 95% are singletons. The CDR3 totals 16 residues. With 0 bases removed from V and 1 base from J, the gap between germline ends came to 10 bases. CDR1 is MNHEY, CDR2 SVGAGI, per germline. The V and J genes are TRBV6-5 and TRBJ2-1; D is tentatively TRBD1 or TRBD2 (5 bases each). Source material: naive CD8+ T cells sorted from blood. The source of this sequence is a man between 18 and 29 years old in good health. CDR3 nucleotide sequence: TGTGCCAGCAGTTACTCGGGGGATGTATCCTACAATGAGCAGTTCTTC. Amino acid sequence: CASSYSGDVSYNEQFF.